The source of this T cell receptor beta chain is a study of T cell changes during pregnancy in multiple sclerosis. Assay: immunoSEQ multiplex PCR; the TCRdb copy retains only in-frame clones and omits some. This sample yields around 97,000 clones, of which about 91% are seen a single time; 0.9% to 0.95% belongs to the top ten. The CDR3 covers 14 residues. Germline loops: CDR1 MNHEY, CDR2 SVGAGI. Trimming took off 6 bases at V and 0 bases at J, with 10 bases between the two ends. This clonotype was sampled from a female donor with multiple sclerosis, enrolled in a pregnancy study. The sequencing used peripheral blood, collected after pregnancy. V is TRBV6-5 and J is TRBJ2-3, with D perhaps matching TRBD1 (5 bases). CDR3 sequence: CASSPGQSTDTQYF. The DNA for the CDR3 is TGTGCCAGCAGCCCTGGACAAAGCACAGATACGCAGTATTTT.